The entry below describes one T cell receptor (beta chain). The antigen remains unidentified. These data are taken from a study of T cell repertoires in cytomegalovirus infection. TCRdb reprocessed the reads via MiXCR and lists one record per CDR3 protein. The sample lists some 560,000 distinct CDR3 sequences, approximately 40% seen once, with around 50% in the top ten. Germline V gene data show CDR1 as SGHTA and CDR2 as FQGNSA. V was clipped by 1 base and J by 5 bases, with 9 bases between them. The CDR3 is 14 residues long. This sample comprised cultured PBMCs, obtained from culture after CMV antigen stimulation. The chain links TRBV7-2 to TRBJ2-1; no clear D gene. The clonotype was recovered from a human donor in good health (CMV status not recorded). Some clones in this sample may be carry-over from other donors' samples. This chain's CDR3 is CASSLVGFDNEQFF. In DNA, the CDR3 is TGTGCCAGCAGCTTAGTAGGGTTCGACAATGAGCAGTTCTTC.